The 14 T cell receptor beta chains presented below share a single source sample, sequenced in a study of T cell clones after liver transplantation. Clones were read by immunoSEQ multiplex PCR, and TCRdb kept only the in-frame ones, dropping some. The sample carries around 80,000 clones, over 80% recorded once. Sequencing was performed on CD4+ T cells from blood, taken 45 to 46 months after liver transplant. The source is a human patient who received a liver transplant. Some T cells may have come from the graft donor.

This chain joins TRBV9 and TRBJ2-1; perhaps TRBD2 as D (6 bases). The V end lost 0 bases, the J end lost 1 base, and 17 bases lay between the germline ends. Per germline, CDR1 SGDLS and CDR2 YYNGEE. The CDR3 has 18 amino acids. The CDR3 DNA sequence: TGTGCCAGCAGCGTAGCCGGTCGGCGCGGGGCGTCCTACAATGAGCAGTTCTTC. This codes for CASSVAGRRGASYNEQFF.

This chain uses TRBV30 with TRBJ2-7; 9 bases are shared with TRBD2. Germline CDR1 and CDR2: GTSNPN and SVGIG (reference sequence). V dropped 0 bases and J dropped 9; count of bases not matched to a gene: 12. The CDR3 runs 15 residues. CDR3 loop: CAWSVIGVAGERQYF. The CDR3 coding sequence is TGTGCCTGGAGTGTAATTGGGGTAGCGGGAGAGCGGCAGTACTTC. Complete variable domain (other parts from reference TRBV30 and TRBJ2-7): SQTIHQWPATLVQPVGSPLSLECTVEGTSNPNLYWYRQAAGRGLQLLFYSVGIGQISSEVPQNLSASRPQDRQFILSSKKLLLSDSGFYLCAWSVIGVAGERQYFGPGTRLTVT.

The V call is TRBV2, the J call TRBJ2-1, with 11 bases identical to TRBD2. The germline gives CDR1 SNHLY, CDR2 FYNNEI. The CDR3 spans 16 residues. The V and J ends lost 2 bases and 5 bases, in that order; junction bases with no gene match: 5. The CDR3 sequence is CASSERGLADNNEQFF. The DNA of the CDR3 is TGTGCCAGCAGTGAAAGGGGACTAGCGGATAACAATGAGCAGTTCTTC.

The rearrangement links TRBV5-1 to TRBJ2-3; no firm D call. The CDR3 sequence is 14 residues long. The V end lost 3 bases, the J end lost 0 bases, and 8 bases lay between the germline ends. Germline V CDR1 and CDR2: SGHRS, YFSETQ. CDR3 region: CASSSAPSTDTQYF. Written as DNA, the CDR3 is TGCGCCAGCAGCTCAGCACCCAGCACAGATACGCAGTATTTT.

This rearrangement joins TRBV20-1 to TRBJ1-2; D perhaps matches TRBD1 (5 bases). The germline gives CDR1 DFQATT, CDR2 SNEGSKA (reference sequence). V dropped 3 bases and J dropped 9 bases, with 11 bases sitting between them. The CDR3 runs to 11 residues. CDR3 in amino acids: CSASQGLSYTF. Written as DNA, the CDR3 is TGCAGTGCTAGTCAGGGACTTAGCTACACCTTC.

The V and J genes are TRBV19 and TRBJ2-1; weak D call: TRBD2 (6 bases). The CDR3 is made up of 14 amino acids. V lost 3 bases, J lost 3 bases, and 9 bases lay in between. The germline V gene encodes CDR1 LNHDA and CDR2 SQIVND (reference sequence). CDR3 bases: TGTGCCAGTAGTATGAGGCGGGGCTACAATGAGCAGTTCTTC. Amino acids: CASSMRRGYNEQFF.

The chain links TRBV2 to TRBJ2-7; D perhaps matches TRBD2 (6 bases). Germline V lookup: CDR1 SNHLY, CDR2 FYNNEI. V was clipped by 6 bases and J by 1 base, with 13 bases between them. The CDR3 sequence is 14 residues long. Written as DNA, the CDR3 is TGTGCCAGCAGGGAGACTAGTAATTCCTACGAGCAGTACTTC. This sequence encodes CASRETSNSYEQYF.

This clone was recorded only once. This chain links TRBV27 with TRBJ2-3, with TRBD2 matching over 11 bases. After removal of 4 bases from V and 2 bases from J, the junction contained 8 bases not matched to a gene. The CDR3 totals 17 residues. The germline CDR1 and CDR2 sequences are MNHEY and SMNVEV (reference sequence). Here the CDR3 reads CASSSHRTSGSTDTQYF. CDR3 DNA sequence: TGTGCCAGCAGTTCTCACAGGACTAGCGGGTCCACAGATACGCAGTATTTT.

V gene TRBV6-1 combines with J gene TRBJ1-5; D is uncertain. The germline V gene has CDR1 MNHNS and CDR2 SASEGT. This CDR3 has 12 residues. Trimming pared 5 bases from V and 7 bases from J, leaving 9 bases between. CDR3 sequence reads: CASSTGEQPQHF. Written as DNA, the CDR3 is TGTGCCAGCAGTACGGGCGAACAGCCCCAGCATTTT.

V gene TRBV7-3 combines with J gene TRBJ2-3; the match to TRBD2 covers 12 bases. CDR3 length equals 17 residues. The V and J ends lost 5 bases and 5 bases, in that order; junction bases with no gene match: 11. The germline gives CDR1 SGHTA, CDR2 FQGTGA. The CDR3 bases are TGTGCCAGCAGCCCTTTCCTCTCTAGCGGGAGGGTAGATACGCAGTATTTT. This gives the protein CASSPFLSSGRVDTQYF.

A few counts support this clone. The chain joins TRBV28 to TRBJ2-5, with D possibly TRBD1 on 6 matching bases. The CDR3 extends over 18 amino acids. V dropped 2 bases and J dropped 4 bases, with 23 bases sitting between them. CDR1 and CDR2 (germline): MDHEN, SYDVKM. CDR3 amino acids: CASSLDKQGLGLTETQYF. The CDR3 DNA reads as TGTGCCAGCAGTTTAGATAAACAGGGTTTGGGTTTAACAGAGACCCAGTACTTC. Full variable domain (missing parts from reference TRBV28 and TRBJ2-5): DVKVTQSSRYLVKRTGEKVFLECVQDMDHENMFWYRQDPGLGLRLIYFSYDVKMKEKGDIPEGYSVSREKKERFSLILESASTNQTSMYLCASSLDKQGLGLTETQYFGPGTRLLVL.

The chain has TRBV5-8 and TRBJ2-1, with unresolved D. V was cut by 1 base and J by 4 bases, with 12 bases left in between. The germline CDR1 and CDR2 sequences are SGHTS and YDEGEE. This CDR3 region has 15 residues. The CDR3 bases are TGTGCCAGCAGCTTGATCCCCCAGAGTTACAATGAGCAGTTCTTC. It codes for CASSLIPQSYNEQFF.

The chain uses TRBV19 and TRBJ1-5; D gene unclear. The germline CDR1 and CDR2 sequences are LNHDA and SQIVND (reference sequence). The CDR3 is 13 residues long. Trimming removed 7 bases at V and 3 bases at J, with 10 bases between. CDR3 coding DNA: TGTGCCAGTAACGTACAGTTCAATCAGCCCCAGCATTTT. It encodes CASNVQFNQPQHF. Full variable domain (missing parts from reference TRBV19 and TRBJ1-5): DGGITQSPKYLFRKEGQNVTLSCEQNLNHDAMYWYRQDPGQGLRLIYYSQIVNDFQKGDIAEGYSVSREKKESFPLTVTSAQKNPTAFYLCASNVQFNQPQHFGDGTRLSIL.

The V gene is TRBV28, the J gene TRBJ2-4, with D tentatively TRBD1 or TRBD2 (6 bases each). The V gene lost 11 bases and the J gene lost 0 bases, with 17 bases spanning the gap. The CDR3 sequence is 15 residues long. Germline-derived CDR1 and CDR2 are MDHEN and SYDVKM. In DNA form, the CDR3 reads TGTGCCTCCGAAGGGGGGCAAGGAGCCAAAAACATTCAGTACTTC. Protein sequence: CASEGGQGAKNIQYF.